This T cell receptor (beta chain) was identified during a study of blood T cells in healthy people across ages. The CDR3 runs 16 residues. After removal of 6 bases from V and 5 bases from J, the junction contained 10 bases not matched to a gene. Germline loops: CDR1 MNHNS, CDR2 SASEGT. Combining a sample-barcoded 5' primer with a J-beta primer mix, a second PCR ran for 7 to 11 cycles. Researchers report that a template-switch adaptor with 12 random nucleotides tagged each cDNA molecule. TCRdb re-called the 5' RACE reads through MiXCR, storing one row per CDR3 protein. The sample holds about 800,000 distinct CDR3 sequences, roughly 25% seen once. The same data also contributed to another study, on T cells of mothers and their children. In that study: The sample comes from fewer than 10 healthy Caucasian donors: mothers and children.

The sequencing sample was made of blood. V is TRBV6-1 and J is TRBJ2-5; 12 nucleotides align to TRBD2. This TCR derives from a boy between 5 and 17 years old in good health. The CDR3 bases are TGTGCCAGCAGGACTAGCGGGGGCACCACCGGGGAGACCCAGTACTTC. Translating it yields CASRTSGGTTGETQYF.